This T cell receptor (beta chain) derives from a study of T cell repertoires in cytomegalovirus infection. Notes on the study in general: Individuals carrying CMV plus the relevant HLA were identified by cumulative frequency of public TCR beta families.

The CDR3 totals 15 residues. The V gene lost 6 bases and the J gene lost 2 bases, with 16 bases spanning the gap. This clonotype was seen a handful of times. Its antigen is still unknown. TCRdb re-analysed the reads in MiXCR, keeping a single row per CDR3 protein. Seen here are about 830,000 distinct CDR3 sequences, less than 35% observed once, and the top ten hold 9.5% to 15%. The rearrangement links TRBV12-3 or TRBV12-4 to TRBJ1-2; D may be TRBD1 (6 bases). The receptor was isolated from a human donor in good health (CMV status not recorded). Some clones in this sample may be carry-over from other donors' samples. Sequenced here: cultured CD8+ T cells from PBMCs, sampled from culture after CMV antigen stimulation. The CDR3 region is CASSPSGARNYGYTF. CDR3 nucleotide sequence: TGTGCCAGCAGCCCATCAGGGGCCAGGAACTATGGCTACACCTTC.